These 11 T cell receptor beta chains were sequenced from one sample in a study of CXCR3-negative and CXCR3-positive naive CD8 T cells (dated by TCRdb to the late 2010s). Sequencing instrument: NextSeq 550. The Human TCR Profiling Kit (MiLaboratory) was used to make UMI-labeled 5' RACE TRB cDNA libraries. The reads were reprocessed in TCRdb, with one entry per CDR3 protein sequence and no accompanying DNA. The sample's own table lists 50,000 to 55,000 distinct CDR3 sequences. The ten largest clones capture approximately 1.5% of the sample. The sequencing sample was made of naive CXCR3- CD8+ T cells from blood. The cell subset or site tag for this specimen amounts to: CD45RO-CCR7+CD27+CD95- naive CD8+ T cells lacking CXCR3 (TNR3-). The receptor set was obtained from a human donor in good health. Some clones in this sample may be carry-over from other donors' samples.

The chain is built from TRBV11-2 and TRBJ2-1; TCRdb lists TRBD2, though no DNA is available to test this call. CDR3 length: 13 amino acids. The germline V gene encodes CDR1 SGHAT and CDR2 FQNNGV. Here the CDR3 reads CASSLGGGGEQFF.

The gene calls are TRBV29-1 and TRBJ2-3. The CDR3 loop spans 11 amino acids. Germline loops: CDR1 SQVTM, CDR2 ANQGSEA. The CDR3 sequence: CSSDLGDTQYF.

This chain uses TRBV29-1 with TRBJ2-7; TCRdb lists TRBD2, though no DNA is available to test this call. The CDR3 is made up of 14 amino acids. The germline V gene encodes CDR1 SQVTM and CDR2 ANQGSEA. The CDR3 loop is CSVEVQGPAYEQYF.

The chain has TRBV4-1 and TRBJ1-6; TCRdb indicates TRBD1, and absent DNA this call remains unverified. The CDR3 contains 16 residues. Germline assignment: CDR1 MGHRA and CDR2 YSYEKL. CDR3 loop: CASSQEPGQHNSPLHF.

This rearrangement joins TRBV7-9 to TRBJ1-5; there is no DNA to check the TCRdb D call of TRBD1. The CDR3 contains 14 residues. The germline CDR1 and CDR2 sequences are SEHNR and FQNEAQ (reference sequence). This CDR3 is CASSTLTGNQPQHF.

This sequence joins TRBV23-1 and TRBJ2-5; TCRdb picks TRBD1, but there is no DNA to check that call. TRBV23-1 belongs to the ORF category, with a function that is uncertain. This CDR3 region has 13 residues. CDR3 sequence reads: CASSQPGQGSQYF.

The chain recombines TRBV2 with TRBJ2-3; TCRdb indicates TRBD1, and absent DNA this call remains unverified. The V gene's germline CDR1 is SNHLY and CDR2 FYNNEI. The CDR3 loop spans 16 amino acids. The CDR3 protein is CASRGVITLTTDTQYF.

This sequence joins TRBV10-2 and TRBJ2-7; absent DNA, TCRdb's TRBD1 call cannot be checked. The CDR3 spans 12 residues. CDR1 and CDR2 from the germline V gene are WSHSY and SAAADI. CDR3 in amino acids: CASSGSGGEQYF.

The genes are TRBV5-6 and TRBJ2-7; TCRdb selects TRBD1, and the lack of DNA leaves this call unchecked. The CDR3 is 13 amino acids. Germline values: CDR1 SGHDT, CDR2 YYEEEE. The CDR3 sequence is CASSPGTAYEQYF.

The gene calls are TRBV20-1 and TRBJ2-7; TCRdb's assignment of TRBD1 cannot be checked, as there is no DNA. The germline CDR1 and CDR2 sequences are DFQATT and SNEGSKA (reference sequence). This CDR3 has 18 residues. CDR3 amino acids: CSARDGLAVGGDSYEQYF.

The chain links TRBV4-2 to TRBJ2-2; with no DNA, the TCRdb D assignment of TRBD2 cannot be verified. Germline values: CDR1 LGHNA, CDR2 YNFKEQ. The CDR3 extends over 14 amino acids. CDR3 loop: CASRLAGDTGELFF.